Below are 23 T cell receptor beta chains sequenced from a single sample in a study of shared clonotypes between healthy human individuals. The protocol was immunoSEQ multiplex PCR, while the TCRdb copy is restricted to in-frame clones and leaves out a portion. This sample has some 1.4 million clones, with around 97% found just once. Sequencing was performed on naive CD4+ T cells sorted from blood. The subset was: CD45RA+ positively selected. These receptors were obtained from a man aged 25-45 years in good health.

DNA of the CDR3: TGCGCCAGCAGCTTGGAAGATTGGGGGGGCGAGCAGTACTTC. Amino acid sequence: CASSLEDWGGEQYF. The rearrangement uses TRBV5-1 and TRBJ2-7; TRBD2 matches at 7 bases. This CDR3 is 14 amino acids long. The V segment lost 0 bases and the J segment 6 bases; nucleotides outside the gene matches: 6. Germline V CDR1 and CDR2: SGHRS, YFSETQ.

Regarding this clone: This sample also contains other DNA sequences that code for the same CDR3. This chain joins TRBV30 and TRBJ2-7; D assignment may be TRBD1 or TRBD2 (6 bases each). Germline assignment: CDR1 GTSNPN and CDR2 SVGIG (reference sequence). Trimming took off 1 base at V and 4 bases at J, with 8 bases between the two ends. There are 12 residues in the CDR3. CDR3 coding DNA: TGTGCCTGGAGTGGAGGGGGGTACGAGCAGTACTTC. Its translation: CAWSGGGYEQYF. The full variable domain, rest sourced from reference TRBV30 and TRBJ2-7, is SQTIHQWPATLVQPVGSPLSLECTVEGTSNPNLYWYRQAAGRGLQLLFYSVGIGQISSEVPQNLSASRPQDRQFILSSKKLLLSDSGFYLCAWSGGGYEQYFGPGTRLTVT.

A remark on this clone: The sample contains more than one DNA sequence encoding this CDR3. V usage is TRBV5-5 and J usage is TRBJ2-7; no firm D call. This CDR3 contains 15 residues. Germline loops: CDR1 SGHKS, CDR2 YYEKEE (reference sequence). V shed 0 bases and J shed 0 bases, with 10 bases lying between them. CDR3 coding DNA: TGTGCCAGCAGCTTGGTTGGGCAAAGCTCCTACGAGCAGTACTTC. Its translation: CASSLVGQSSYEQYF.

The chain recombines TRBV18 with TRBJ2-7; 10 nucleotides line up with TRBD1. From germline, CDR1 is KGHSH and CDR2 LQKENI. Trimming took 2 bases from V and 3 from J; bases not matched to a gene: 1. This CDR3 comprises 14 residues. The CDR3 nucleotides read TGTGCCAGCTCACCAGGACAGGGGGACTACGAGCAGTACTTC. It translates to CASSPGQGDYEQYF.

V is TRBV5-1 and J is TRBJ2-1; 10 bases are a match to TRBD1. Trimming removed 4 bases from V and 6 bases from J; junction bases left unmatched: 10. Germline V gene data show CDR1 as SGHRS and CDR2 as YFSETQ. This CDR3 is built from 16 residues. CDR3 amino acids: CASSTGRTGGGNEQFF. The CDR3 DNA is TGCGCCAGCAGCACTGGCCGGACAGGGGGAGGCAATGAGCAGTTCTTC.

The V and J genes are TRBV9 and TRBJ2-1; D might be TRBD1 (5 bases). Germline assignment: CDR1 SGDLS and CDR2 YYNGEE. The V end lost 0 bases, the J end lost 3 bases, and 10 bases lay between the germline ends. The length of the CDR3 is 15 residues. CDR3 in amino acids: CASSVDEGVYNEQFF. CDR3 DNA sequence: TGTGCCAGCAGCGTAGACGAAGGGGTCTACAATGAGCAGTTCTTC.

J is TRBJ2-1 and V is TRBV5-6; 7 nucleotides agree with TRBD2. Germline lookup yields CDR1 SGHDT and CDR2 YYEEEE. The junction had 3 bases not matched to a gene; V was cut back by 6 bases and J by 0 bases. This CDR3 contains 14 residues. The CDR3 coding sequence is TGTGCCAGCACCCGGGGGGTCTCCTACAATGAGCAGTTCTTC. This encodes CASTRGVSYNEQFF.

The V and J genes are TRBV10-2 and TRBJ2-3; 10 positions match TRBD1. Germline V lookup: CDR1 WSHSY, CDR2 SAAADI. The V gene end was trimmed by 6 bases and the J gene end by 0 bases; junction bases not matched to a gene: 3. The CDR3 loop spans 15 amino acids. In DNA, the CDR3 is TGCGCCAGCAGCGGGACAGGGGTTAGCACAGATACGCAGTATTTT. This translates into CASSGTGVSTDTQYF.

This chain joins TRBV14 and TRBJ2-3; 14 bases align to TRBD2. Germline V gene lookup returns CDR1 SGHDN and CDR2 FVKESK. The CDR3 runs to 16 residues. V shed 3 bases, J shed 4 bases, and the junction held 3 bases outside the gene matches. Here the CDR3 DNA reads TGTGCCAGCAGCCAGGGACTAGCGGGAGTAGCAGATACGCAGTATTTT. Protein: CASSQGLAGVADTQYF.

The chain is built from TRBV7-2 and TRBJ2-7; no clear D. CDR1 is SGHTA and CDR2 is FQGNSA in the germline V gene. The CDR3 runs 13 residues. V was cut by 2 bases and J by 1 base, with 6 bases left in between. Here the CDR3 reads CASSLWGSYEQYF. The DNA for the CDR3 is TGTGCCAGCAGCTTATGGGGATCCTACGAGCAGTACTTC.

V and J are TRBV27 and TRBJ2-2; 10 nucleotides agree with TRBD1. The CDR3 covers 16 residues. CDR1 and CDR2 from the germline V gene are MNHEY and SMNVEV (reference sequence). V dropped 7 bases and J dropped 4; count of bases not matched to a gene: 9. Here the CDR3 reads CASKKTGTGATGELFF. In DNA, the CDR3 is TGTGCCAGCAAAAAGACCGGGACAGGGGCCACCGGGGAGCTGTTTTTT.

V is TRBV10-3 and J is TRBJ2-5, with D perhaps given as TRBD1 or TRBD2 (5 bases each). This CDR3 has 15 amino acids. CDR1 is ENHRY and CDR2 is SYGVKD in the germline V gene. V was clipped by 3 bases and J by 4 bases, with 15 bases between them. The DNA for the CDR3 is TGTGCCATCAGTGACTCCGGGACCCCCCGAGAGACCCAGTACTTC. This sequence encodes CAISDSGTPRETQYF.

V gene TRBV5-1 combines with J gene TRBJ2-2; D is possibly TRBD2 (6 bases). Germline assignment: CDR1 SGHRS and CDR2 YFSETQ. The V end lost 6 bases, the J end lost 6 bases, and 15 bases lay between the germline ends. The CDR3 sequence is 14 residues long. The chain's CDR3 is CASTERGIPGELFF. In DNA form, the CDR3 reads TGCGCCAGCACCGAACGGGGGATCCCCGGGGAGCTGTTTTTT.

J is TRBJ2-1 and V is TRBV5-1; a weak D match, TRBD2 (6 bases). Germline CDR1 reads SGHRS; CDR2 reads YFSETQ. Trimming pared 5 bases from V and 4 bases from J, leaving 16 bases between. The CDR3 is made up of 15 amino acids. The CDR3 sequence is CASSEGGGVYNEQFF. As DNA, the CDR3 is TGCGCCAGCAGTGAGGGTGGCGGGGTTTACAATGAGCAGTTCTTC.

The chain carries TRBV29-1 and TRBJ2-3; maybe TRBD2 (5 bases). The CDR3 covers 13 residues. CDR1 SQVTM and CDR2 ANQGSEA come from the germline V gene. The V and J ends lost 2 bases and 4 bases respectively, with 10 bases between them. CDR3 coding DNA: TGCAGCGTTGAAAGAGGAGGTTCAGATACGCAGTATTTT. It specifies CSVERGGSDTQYF.

This clone occurred once. The rearrangement links TRBV6-5 to TRBJ2-7, with D possibly being TRBD2 (5 bases). Germline-derived CDR1 and CDR2 are MNHEY and SVGAGI. Between the trimmed V and J ends, which lost 5 bases and 3 bases, there was a span of 11 bases. The CDR3 extends over 13 amino acids. CDR3 amino acids: CASSQDSIYEQYF. In DNA, the CDR3 is TGTGCCAGCAGTCAGGACTCGATCTACGAGCAGTACTTC.

The chain recombines TRBV9 with TRBJ1-1, with unresolved D. The CDR3 has 15 amino acids. Looked up from germline, CDR1 is SGDLS and CDR2 is YYNGEE. Trimming removed 0 bases from V and 3 bases from J, with 12 bases in between. The CDR3 sequence is CASSVERFGDTEAFF. The DNA of the CDR3 is TGTGCCAGCAGCGTAGAACGGTTCGGGGACACTGAAGCTTTCTTT.

The chain carries TRBV27 and TRBJ1-1; D is possibly TRBD1 (5 bases). Germline V gene lookup returns CDR1 MNHEY and CDR2 SMNVEV (reference sequence). The CDR3 totals 14 residues. Trimming removed 6 bases at V and 0 bases at J, with 11 bases between. The CDR3 nucleotides are TGTGCCAGCAGAGTACAGGAGATGAACACTGAAGCTTTCTTT. This translates into CASRVQEMNTEAFF.

V gene TRBV20-1 combines with J gene TRBJ2-7; perhaps TRBD2 as D (6 bases). The CDR3 covers 11 residues. CDR1 is DFQATT and CDR2 is SNEGSKA in the germline V gene (reference sequence). With 4 bases removed from V and 6 bases from J, the gap between germline ends came to 10 bases. The CDR3 region is CSATAGFEQYF. Written as DNA, the CDR3 is TGCAGTGCTACCGCGGGATTCGAGCAGTACTTC.

This chain uses TRBV10-2 with TRBJ2-3, with D perhaps TRBD2 (6 bases). This CDR3 region has 12 residues. Trimming removed 6 bases from V and 5 bases from J, with 9 bases in between. Germline CDR1 WSHSY, CDR2 SAAADI. CDR3 protein: CASSGAGDTQYF. CDR3 nucleotides: TGCGCCAGCAGCGGAGCGGGAGATACGCAGTATTTT.

This sequence joins TRBV7-3 and TRBJ1-3; D perhaps matches TRBD1 (5 bases). The V end lost 5 bases, the J end lost 7 bases, and 21 bases lay between the germline ends. From germline, CDR1 is SGHTA and CDR2 FQGTGA. The CDR3 has 16 amino acids. The CDR3, as DNA: TGTGCCAGCAGCCCGTTACCCCGGGGGACGGCGAACACCATATATTTT. Its protein is CASSPLPRGTANTIYF.

The chain uses TRBV27 and TRBJ2-3; D call uncertain. CDR3 length: 15 residues. With 2 bases removed from V and 3 bases from J, the gap between germline ends came to 12 bases. CDR1 and CDR2 (germline): MNHEY, SMNVEV (reference sequence). This chain's CDR3 is CASSLLGIRTDTQYF. DNA for the CDR3: TGTGCCAGCAGTTTACTAGGGATTCGGACAGATACGCAGTATTTT.

The chain couples TRBV6-1 to TRBJ2-5; 7 bases align to TRBD2. The germline V gene encodes CDR1 MNHNS and CDR2 SASEGT. Trimming cost V 3 bases and J 5 bases; bases outside gene matches: 9. This CDR3 is built from 15 residues. CDR3 bases: TGTGCCAGCAGTGACCTGAGCGGGACTATCGAGACCCAGTACTTC. This gives the protein CASSDLSGTIETQYF.